The next 28 T cell receptor beta chains were all read from a single sample in a study of cytomegalovirus exposure and HLA in healthy donors. It was with 60 Vbeta and 13 Jbeta primers that the PCR ran. Sequencing was performed with immunoSEQ multiplex PCR; in TCRdb, only in-frame clones are kept and a portion is missing. The sample carries 120,000 or so clones, roughly 80% recorded once. Sequencing was carried out using PBMCs. These receptors originate from a man between 18 and 29 years old in good health and CMV-seropositive.

CDR3 residues: CASSTFRGRRSYNSPLHF. CDR3 nucleotides: TGTGCCAGCAGTACCTTCAGGGGGCGCAGGTCCTATAATTCACCCCTCCACTTT. The chain couples TRBV27 to TRBJ1-6; 8 nucleotides match TRBD1. With V trimmed by 5 bases and J by 1 base, 10 bases remained unmatched. The CDR3 is made up of 18 amino acids. Per the germline V gene, CDR1 is MNHEY and CDR2 is SMNVEV (reference sequence).

The chain combines TRBV5-1 with TRBJ1-1; 10 bases are a match to TRBD1. The germline V gene has CDR1 SGHRS and CDR2 YFSETQ. The CDR3 has 15 amino acids. V lost 4 bases and J lost 10; bases outside the gene matches: 13. Written as DNA, the CDR3 is TGCGCCAGCAGCCAGACTCCGGGACAGGGGACGGGAGCTTTCTTT. Amino acid sequence: CASSQTPGQGTGAFF.

The J gene is TRBJ1-1, the V gene TRBV19, with D hard to call. V was trimmed by 3 bases and J by 5 bases, leaving 10 bases between them. CDR1 and CDR2 from the germline V gene are LNHDA and SQIVND (reference sequence). The CDR3 is 13 residues long. CDR3 sequence: CASSMRGWTEAFF. The CDR3 DNA follows: TGTGCCAGTAGTATGCGGGGATGGACTGAAGCTTTCTTT.

The chain has TRBV14 and TRBJ1-1; D is uncertain. V lost 0 bases and J lost 0, with 11 bases in between. Germline loops: CDR1 SGHDN, CDR2 FVKESK. This CDR3 is 16 amino acids long. The DNA of the CDR3 is TGTGCCAGCAGCCAAGAGGGAGCAGGCGTGAACACTGAAGCTTTCTTT. It encodes CASSQEGAGVNTEAFF. Drawing the rest from reference TRBV14 and TRBJ1-1, the complete variable domain is EAGVTQFPSHSVIEKGQTVTLRCDPISGHDNLYWYRRVMGKEIKFLLHFVKESKQDESGMPNNRFLAERTGGTYSTLKVQPAELEDSGVYFCASSQEGAGVNTEAFFGQGTRLTVV.

DNA for the CDR3: TGTGCCAGCAGCCCGGGGCGGGGTAAGCAAGAGACCCAGTACTTC. It specifies CASSPGRGKQETQYF. This sequence joins TRBV13 and TRBJ2-5; the D gene is possibly TRBD2 (6 bases). Trimming stripped 5 bases from V and 2 bases from J, with 15 bases between. Looked up from germline, CDR1 is PRHDT and CDR2 is FYEKMQ (reference sequence). The CDR3 loop spans 15 amino acids.

The J gene is TRBJ2-7, the V gene TRBV5-6, with 9 bases fitting TRBD1. The CDR3 has 16 amino acids. Trimming removed 4 bases from V and 4 bases from J; junction bases left unmatched: 12. CDR1 and CDR2 from the germline V gene are SGHDT and YYEEEE. CDR3 residues: CASSRTVQGAGYEQYF. CDR3 DNA sequence: TGTGCCAGCAGCAGGACCGTACAGGGGGCAGGGTACGAGCAGTACTTC.

The CDR3 is CASSQGQVNEKLFF. The CDR3 nucleotides read TGTGCCAGCAGCCAGGGACAGGTTAATGAAAAACTGTTTTTT. The J gene is TRBJ1-4, the V gene TRBV7-2; 8 bases map to TRBD1. The CDR3 has 14 amino acids. CDR1 SGHTA and CDR2 FQGNSA come from the germline V gene. V was clipped by 5 bases and J by 4 bases; unmatched bases: 3.

The rearrangement uses TRBV7-2 and TRBJ1-2, with TRBD1 as a possible D gene (5 bases). Germline V gene lookup returns CDR1 SGHTA and CDR2 FQGNSA. This CDR3 has 15 residues. Trimming removed 1 base at V and 9 bases at J, with 18 bases between. The CDR3 here is CASSLGGQGYLSYTF. The CDR3 DNA sequence: TGTGCCAGCAGCTTAGGTGGGCAGGGTTATTTAAGCTACACCTTC.

DNA for the CDR3: TGTGCCTGGAGCCCAATAGCGGGAGGTTACAATGAGCAGTTCTTC. Translated, it gives CAWSPIAGGYNEQFF. This chain connects TRBV30 to TRBJ2-1; 10 bases are a match to TRBD2. Germline V lookup: CDR1 GTSNPN, CDR2 SVGIG (reference sequence). The CDR3 contains 15 residues. V trimming: 3 bases; J trimming: 4 bases; junction bases outside the gene matches: 6. The whole variable domain, remainder taken from reference TRBV30 and TRBJ2-1, is SQTIHQWPATLVQPVGSPLSLECTVEGTSNPNLYWYRQAAGRGLQLLFYSVGIGQISSEVPQNLSASRPQDRQFILSSKKLLLSDSGFYLCAWSPIAGGYNEQFFGPGTRLTVL.

This chain joins TRBV4-3 and TRBJ2-2; D possibly corresponds to TRBD1 (5 bases). Germline V gene sequence: CDR1 LGHNA, CDR2 YSLEER. V lost 9 bases and J 7 bases, leaving 15 bases between the germline ends. The length of the CDR3 is 13 residues. The CDR3 sequence is CASTTAVGGELFF. CDR3 nucleotide sequence: TGCGCCAGTACGACAGCCGTGGGCGGGGAGCTGTTTTTT.

The CDR3 here is CASSLNAIPTDTQYF. The CDR3 region has the DNA TGTGCCAGCAGCTTGAATGCGATACCAACAGATACGCAGTATTTT. The chain employs TRBV7-2 and TRBJ2-3, with D hard to call. Per the germline V gene, CDR1 is SGHTA and CDR2 is FQGNSA. The CDR3 totals 15 residues. V gave up 3 bases and J gave up 3 bases, with 13 bases separating them.

The chain employs TRBV27 and TRBJ1-1; 7 bases match TRBD1. The CDR3 has 13 residues. Trimming cost V 4 bases and J 4 bases; bases outside gene matches: 3. Looked up from germline, CDR1 is MNHEY and CDR2 is SMNVEV (reference sequence). The CDR3 here is CASSWAGGTEAFF. The CDR3 region has the DNA TGTGCCAGCAGTTGGGCAGGGGGCACTGAAGCTTTCTTT.

The chain is built from TRBV7-9 and TRBJ2-1; 9 nucleotides agree with TRBD2. The CDR3 is made up of 15 amino acids. Trimming removed 3 bases from V and 8 bases from J; junction bases left unmatched: 8. Germline V gene sequence: CDR1 SEHNR, CDR2 FQNEAQ (reference sequence). In nucleotides, the CDR3 is TGTGCCAGCAGCTTCATCGCGGGGGGGCCGCATGAGCAGTTCTTC. Protein product: CASSFIAGGPHEQFF.

This chain links TRBV12-1 with TRBJ2-2; the table calls TRBD2, which could not be checked here. TRBV12-1 is tagged as a pseudogene. The CDR3 loop spans 20 amino acids. The CDR3 protein is CASSFGSRSGRGTNTGELFF. CDR3 DNA: TGTGCCAGCAGCTTTGGTAGTCGCAGCGGGAGGGGGACGAACACCGGGGAGCTGTTTTTT.

The CDR3: CASHPGLALSQGFF. CDR3 sequence (DNA): TGTGCTAGTCATCCGGGACTAGCGCTGTCCCAGGGGTTCTTC. The chain links TRBV12-5 to TRBJ2-1; 10 bases map to TRBD2. Germline V gene data show CDR1 as LGHNT and CDR2 as FRNRAP. This CDR3 has 14 amino acids. J gave up 15 bases and V 8 bases, and 16 bases lay outside the gene matches.

CDR3 protein: CAIRGLSGMNNEQFF. The CDR3 nucleotides read TGTGCCATCAGGGGTCTGAGCGGGATGAACAATGAGCAGTTCTTC. The J gene is TRBJ2-1, the V gene TRBV10-3; 7 positions agree with TRBD2. This CDR3 has 15 amino acids. Germline V gene data show CDR1 as ENHRY and CDR2 as SYGVKD. Losses at the gene ends were 6 bases for V and 5 bases for J; bases not matched to a gene: 10.

This chain uses TRBV14 with TRBJ2-1; 8 bases line up with TRBD1. The junction had 10 bases not matched to a gene; V was cut back by 3 bases and J by 9 bases. CDR3 length: 15 residues. CDR1 is SGHDN, CDR2 FVKESK, per germline. DNA of the CDR3: TGTGCCAGCAGCCAGTATGGACAGGGACCAGGTGAGCAGTTCTTC. Its protein product is CASSQYGQGPGEQFF.

CDR3 sequence: CASSIRRDMNTEAFF. DNA for the CDR3: TGTGCCAGTAGTATACGCCGGGACATGAACACTGAAGCTTTCTTT. This rearrangement joins TRBV19 to TRBJ1-1; maybe TRBD1 (6 bases). Germline lookup yields CDR1 LNHDA and CDR2 SQIVND (reference sequence). The V end lost 2 bases, the J end lost 0 bases, and 10 bases lay between the germline ends. The CDR3 has 15 residues.

The J gene is TRBJ1-5, the V gene TRBV4-1, with TRBD1 matching over 7 bases. Trimming at V came to 0 bases and at J to 7 bases, leaving 9 bases not matched to a gene. Germline V gene sequence: CDR1 MGHRA, CDR2 YSYEKL. The CDR3 length is 16 residues. CDR3 residues: CASSQDRARGRQPQHF. Here the CDR3 DNA reads TGCGCCAGCAGCCAAGATCGTGCCAGGGGGAGACAGCCCCAGCATTTT.

The V call is TRBV18, the J call TRBJ1-1; D is unclear. Germline V gene lookup returns CDR1 KGHSH and CDR2 LQKENI. Trimming removed 3 bases at V and 0 bases at J, with 17 bases between. This CDR3 spans 17 amino acids. The CDR3 loop reads CASSPVTIGDMNTEAFF. CDR3 DNA: TGTGCCAGCTCACCGGTGACTATTGGGGATATGAACACTGAAGCTTTCTTT.

This clone was observed once. The rearrangement joins TRBV4-1 to TRBJ2-5; 8 nucleotides line up with TRBD1. The germline gives CDR1 MGHRA, CDR2 YSYEKL. CDR3 size: 18 residues. The ends lost 4 bases at V and 2 bases at J; junction bases unmatched: 15. The CDR3 nucleotides read TGCGCCAGCAGCCGGAAAGCCGACCCCGGACAGGGACAAGAGACCCAGTACTTC. It translates to CASSRKADPGQGQETQYF.

The chain carries TRBV2 and TRBJ1-5; unclear D gene. This CDR3 has 14 amino acids. Germline CDR1 SNHLY, CDR2 FYNNEI. V lost 5 bases and J lost 1, with 9 bases in between. CDR3 coding DNA: TGTGCCAGCAGTAGATCCCGGAGCAATCAGCCCCAGCATTTT. Translation: CASSRSRSNQPQHF. Full variable domain (rest looked up from reference TRBV2 and TRBJ1-5): EPEVTQTPSHQVTQMGQEVILRCVPISNHLYFYWYRQILGQKVEFLVSFYNNEISEKSEIFDDQFSVERPDGSNFTLKIRSTKLEDSAMYFCASSRSRSNQPQHFGDGTRLSIL.

The J gene is TRBJ2-3, the V gene TRBV19, with TRBD1 identical over 9 bases. CDR3 length: 14 amino acids. The germline V gene has CDR1 LNHDA and CDR2 SQIVND (reference sequence). V shed 1 base and J 10 bases; nucleotides not matched to a gene: 6. This chain's CDR3 is CASSIGGQGNSQYF. The CDR3, as DNA: TGTGCCAGTAGTATAGGGGGACAGGGCAATTCGCAGTATTTT. Drawing the rest from reference TRBV19 and TRBJ2-3, the complete variable domain is DGGITQSPKYLFRKEGQNVTLSCEQNLNHDAMYWYRQDPGQGLRLIYYSQIVNDFQKGDIAEGYSVSREKKESFPLTVTSAQKNPTAFYLCASSIGGQGNSQYFGPGTRLTVL.

The count of this clone is one. The rearrangement uses TRBV4-1 and TRBJ1-4, with 9 positions matching TRBD1. Germline V lookup: CDR1 MGHRA, CDR2 YSYEKL. V was clipped by 1 base and J by 5 bases; unmatched bases: 2. CDR3 length: 15 amino acids. Written as DNA, the CDR3 is TGCGCCAGCAGCCAAGTCGGGACAGGGAATGAAAAACTGTTTTTT. Translation: CASSQVGTGNEKLFF.

This chain links TRBV4-3 with TRBJ1-2; possible D gene TRBD1, 5 bases. The V and J ends lost 1 base and 7 bases respectively, with 19 bases between them. Germline V gene sequence: CDR1 LGHNA, CDR2 YSLEER. The CDR3 extends over 16 amino acids. CDR3 nucleotides: TGCGCCAGCAGCCAAGCCTCGGCGTTAGGGGTTGCTGGCTACACCTTC. Its protein product is CASSQASALGVAGYTF.

Concerning this clone: Other DNA variants within this sample encode the same CDR3. V gene TRBV11-2 combines with J gene TRBJ2-5, with TRBD1 matching 7 bases. Germline lookup yields CDR1 SGHAT and CDR2 FQNNGV. V shed 5 bases, J shed 4 bases, and the junction held 4 bases outside the gene matches. The CDR3 is 13 residues long. Written as DNA, the CDR3 is TGTGCCAGCAGCCTCTGGACAGGAGAGACCCAGTACTTC. Translation: CASSLWTGETQYF. The whole variable domain, filled in from reference TRBV11-2 and TRBJ2-5, reads EAGVAQSPRYKIIEKRQSVAFWCNPISGHATLYWYQQILGQGPKLLIQFQNNGVVDDSQLPKDRFSAERLKGVDSTLKIQPAKLEDSAVYLCASSLWTGETQYFGPGTRLLVL.

This chain joins TRBV18 and TRBJ1-2, with 9 bases identical to TRBD1. Per germline, CDR1 KGHSH and CDR2 LQKENI. The CDR3 covers 15 residues. Trimming took 5 bases from V and 5 from J; bases not matched to a gene: 9. As DNA, the CDR3 is TGTGCCAGCTCAGCTCAACCGGGACAGGGTTATGGCTACACCTTC. Amino acid sequence: CASSAQPGQGYGYTF.

V and J are TRBV9 and TRBJ2-3; D is possibly TRBD2 (5 bases). Germline CDR1 and CDR2: SGDLS and YYNGEE. The CDR3 is made up of 18 amino acids. The V and J ends lost 4 bases and 0 bases respectively, with 21 bases between them. CDR3 in DNA: TGTGCCAGCAGCTTCCAACCGGGATCCGCAACTAGCACAGATACGCAGTATTTT. It is translated as CASSFQPGSATSTDTQYF.